These 5 T cell receptor beta chains originate from one sample sequenced in a study of identical twins. TCRdb fed the 5' RACE reads into MiXCR, producing one record per CDR3 protein. The repertoire has roughly 1.6 million distinct CDR3 sequences, 32% of them found once; the top ten carry about 0.25%. Specimen: cord blood. These receptors came from a newborn girl in good health.

This clonotype was seen ten or more times. The chain links TRBV3-1 to TRBJ2-3; D uncertain. Germline-derived CDR1 and CDR2 are LGHDT and YNNKEL (reference sequence). The CDR3 has 12 amino acids. Trimming left V 3 bases short and J 3 bases short, with 4 bases between. This CDR3 reads CASSHGTDTQYF. Written as DNA, the CDR3 is TGTGCCAGCAGCCACGGGACAGATACGCAGTATTTT.

This clonotype was seen only a few times. V is TRBV12-3 or TRBV12-4 and J is TRBJ2-1; 10 bases agree with TRBD2. The CDR3 contains 18 residues. V was pared by 3 bases and J by 0 bases, with 8 bases of the junction left unmatched. In DNA form, the CDR3 reads TGTGCCAGCAGTTTTCTAGCGGGGGCCCCTAGCTCCTACAATGAGCAGTTCTTC. It yields the protein CASSFLAGAPSSYNEQFF.

The chain carries TRBV28 and TRBJ2-3; D unclear. The V end was cut by 3 bases, the J end by 0 bases, with 10 bases between. Germline V gene data show CDR1 as MDHEN and CDR2 as SYDVKM. The CDR3 loop spans 15 amino acids. For the CDR3, the DNA is TGTGCCAGCAGTTTTTCCCTCCCTAGCACAGATACGCAGTATTTT. It translates to CASSFSLPSTDTQYF.

The chain carries TRBV28 and TRBJ2-7; TRBD2 aligns across 10 bases. The CDR3 is 16 residues long. Trimming at V came to 2 bases and at J to 0 bases, leaving 4 bases not matched to a gene. Germline CDR1 and CDR2: MDHEN and SYDVKM. The CDR3 coding sequence is TGTGCCAGCAGTTTAGCTCCTAGCGGGAGCTCCTACGAGCAGTACTTC. Protein: CASSLAPSGSSYEQYF.

This clonotype was seen a few times. V usage is TRBV29-1 and J usage is TRBJ2-3; TRBD1 agrees at 10 bases. In germline, CDR1 is SQVTM, CDR2 ANQGSEA. The CDR3 extends over 13 amino acids. V gave up 4 bases and J gave up 5 bases; unmatched junction bases: 3. The DNA of the CDR3 is TGCAGCGTTGGGGGACAGGGGAGAGATACGCAGTATTTT. Translation gives CSVGGQGRDTQYF.